This TCR beta chain was recovered during a study of preoperative IRX-2 immunotherapy in early breast cancer. TCRdb keeps only in-frame clones here, not all; method: immunoSEQ multiplex PCR. The sample consists of 32,000 or so clones, around four fifths of them appearing once. With 4 bases clipped from V and 5 bases from J, the junction kept 11 bases outside the gene matches. Germline V gene lookup returns CDR1 SGHRS and CDR2 YFSETQ. There are 15 residues in the CDR3. The treatment here: preoperative locoregional IRX-2 cytokine immunotherapy. This TCR came from a human donor with breast cancer. The sample consisted of lymph node tissue, taken from a patient treated with IRX-2 immunotherapy. The rearrangement links TRBV5-1 to TRBJ2-5; 7 positions agree with TRBD1. CDR3 nucleotide sequence: TGCGCCAGCAGCCCCAGGACAGGATTGAGGGAGACCCAGTACTTC. It encodes CASSPRTGLRETQYF.